A single sample gave rise to the 10 T cell receptor beta chains below, sequenced in a study of cytomegalovirus exposure and HLA in healthy donors. Both 60 Vbeta primers and 13 Jbeta primers went into the PCR. The table came from immunoSEQ multiplex PCR; TCRdb's copy has only in-frame clones and leaves some out. The sample holds some 70,000 clones. The sequenced sample was PBMCs. All receptors derive from a man between 40 and 49 years old in good health and CMV-seronegative.

The rearrangement links TRBV11-2 to TRBJ1-6, with D perhaps TRBD1 (6 bases). Looked up from germline, CDR1 is SGHAT and CDR2 is FQNNGV. V lost 2 bases and J 10 bases, leaving 12 bases between the germline ends. The CDR3 totals 14 residues. The CDR3 here is CASSLPRGDSPLHF. In nucleotides, the CDR3 is TGTGCCAGCAGCTTACCCAGGGGAGACTCACCCCTCCACTTT.

The rearrangement uses TRBV19 and TRBJ1-3, with 7 bases lining up with TRBD1. There are 13 residues in the CDR3. Germline values: CDR1 LNHDA, CDR2 SQIVND (reference sequence). V lost 6 bases, J lost 3 bases, and 2 bases stayed unmatched. The CDR3 sequence: CASSGTVGNTIYF. CDR3 bases: TGTGCCAGTAGCGGGACAGTTGGAAACACCATATATTTT.

V usage is TRBV18 and J usage is TRBJ2-1; 9 bases match TRBD1. The germline V gene encodes CDR1 KGHSH and CDR2 LQKENI. Trimming cost V 5 bases and J 8 bases; bases outside gene matches: 10. The CDR3 is 15 residues long. CDR3 amino acids: CASSKTGTGRDEQFF. DNA of the CDR3: TGTGCCAGCTCAAAAACCGGGACAGGGCGTGATGAGCAGTTCTTC.

The chain is built from TRBV5-1 and TRBJ2-7; 8 bases are a match to TRBD1. The CDR3 has 12 amino acids. V lost 3 bases and J lost 7; bases outside the gene matches: 3. Germline CDR1 is SGHRS and CDR2 is YFSETQ. The CDR3 sequence is CASSSTGGEQYF. For the CDR3, the DNA is TGCGCCAGCAGCTCCACAGGGGGTGAGCAGTACTTC.

The gene calls are TRBV18 and TRBJ1-1; the match to TRBD1 covers 7 bases. CDR3 length equals 17 residues. Germline assignment: CDR1 KGHSH and CDR2 LQKENI. J was trimmed by 0 bases and V by 3 bases; bases with no gene match: 10. CDR3 in amino acids: CASSPLQGGSMNTEAFF. CDR3 sequence (DNA): TGTGCCAGCTCACCCCTTCAGGGGGGTTCCATGAACACTGAAGCTTTCTTT.

To note about this clone: Its ends do not fully match the called genes, so a read error is possible. The V gene is TRBV30, the J gene TRBJ2-1; TRBD1 might be the D (7 bases). In germline, CDR1 is GTSNPN, CDR2 SVGIG (reference sequence). This CDR3 has 15 amino acids. The chain's CDR3 is CAGSVGGGNGIEQFF. CDR3 nucleotides: TGTGCCGGGAGTGTAGGAGGGGGCAATGGAATAGAGCAGTTCTTC.

Concerning this clone: Germline and junction disagree at one end, which may indicate a read error. The rearrangement uses TRBV7-7 and TRBJ2-1, with D unclear. CDR1 SSHAT and CDR2 FNYEAQ come from the germline V gene (reference sequence). The CDR3 consists of 15 residues. The CDR3 DNA reads as TGTGCTAGCAGCTTAAGTGTCACATCCTACAATGAGCAGTTCTTC. It translates to CASSLSVTSYNEQFF.

The V call is TRBV6-6, the J call TRBJ1-2; possible D gene TRBD1, 6 bases. In germline, CDR1 is MNHNY, CDR2 SVGAGI (reference sequence). V was trimmed by 2 bases and J by 2 bases, leaving 9 bases between them. The CDR3 has 14 amino acids. Here the CDR3 reads CASSYSTGNYGYTF. The CDR3 nucleotides read TGTGCCAGCAGTTACAGTACAGGGAACTATGGCTACACCTTC.

The rearrangement uses TRBV5-1 and TRBJ2-5; D not certain. The CDR3 has 14 amino acids. CDR1 is SGHRS, CDR2 YFSETQ, per germline. V lost 0 bases to trimming and J lost 0 bases, with 6 bases between them. The CDR3 coding sequence is TGCGCCAGCAGCTTGGCAGGAAACCAAGAGACCCAGTACTTC. Encoded protein: CASSLAGNQETQYF.

The J gene is TRBJ2-7, the V gene TRBV18, with D tentatively TRBD2 (6 bases). In germline, CDR1 is KGHSH, CDR2 LQKENI. The ends were cut back, 3 bases at V and 2 bases at J, with 11 bases in the middle. The CDR3 contains 14 residues. The CDR3: CASSPGLGPYEQYF. CDR3 nucleotides: TGTGCCAGCTCACCGGGACTGGGCCCCTACGAGCAGTACTTC. Supplemented by reference TRBV18 and TRBJ2-7, the full variable domain reads NAGVMQNPRHLVRRRGQEARLRCSPMKGHSHVYWYRQLPEEGLKFMVYLQKENIIDESGMPKERFSAEFPKEGPSILRIQQVVRGDSAAYFCASSPGLGPYEQYFGPGTRLTVT.